This section outlines one T cell receptor beta chain sequence together with its context. High-throughput TCR beta sequencing covered peripheral CD8+ and CD4+ T cells. The CDR3 length is 14 residues. Trimming stripped 7 bases from V and 4 bases from J, with 14 bases between. In germline, CDR1 is MDHEN, CDR2 SYDVKM. The data were obtained in a study of CD8 T cells in Susac syndrome. Random hexamers served to reverse transcribe roughly 0.5 to 1 ug RNA. immunoSEQ multiplex PCR amplified TCR beta CDR3 across 54 Vbeta, 13 Jbeta. TCRdb re-called the immunoSEQ multiplex PCR reads with MiXCR, one entry per CDR3 protein. The data contain approximately 140,000 distinct CDR3 sequences, roughly 95% of them singletons.

The rearrangement joins TRBV28 to TRBJ1-5, with a possible D match to TRBD1 (6 bases). The sample taken for sequencing was CD4+ T cells from PBMCs. This sequence was found in a human donor with multiple sclerosis. The CDR3 region has the DNA TGTGCCAGCACCCCTACAGGGATAAATCAGCCCCAGCATTTT. This gives the protein CASTPTGINQPQHF.